This record covers a single T cell receptor (beta chain). Profiling relied on immunoSEQ multiplex PCR, and the TCRdb table lists in-frame clones only, not all of them. The data contain fewer than 250,000 clones, approximately 84% of them seen just once; the ten biggest clones take up under 2%. The sample comes from a study of blood T cell repertoires in COVID-19. The germline V gene has CDR1 LNHDA and CDR2 SQIVND (reference sequence). The CDR3 is 13 amino acids. V gave up 4 bases and J gave up 12 bases; unmatched junction bases: 8. Donors in Cohort 3 who had recovered were those with two negative PCRs, healthcare professional clearance, or resolution of their symptoms.

The TCR comes from a man in his fifties or sixties who had recovered from COVID-19. The sequencing input was PBMCs or T cells enriched from blood (not recorded which). The V and J genes are TRBV19 and TRBJ2-4; 8 bases are shared with TRBD1. CDR3 sequence: CASSSGTGGRQYF. The DNA of the CDR3 is TGTGCCAGTAGTAGCGGGACAGGTGGTCGTCAGTACTTC.